This T cell receptor beta chain was sequenced during a study of blood T cell repertoires in COVID-19. As for the study in general: Material from acute and convalescent COVID-19 was sourced from the United States, Italy and Spain.

TCRdb's table, derived via immunoSEQ multiplex PCR, lists solely in-frame clones and lacks some. The sample includes 150,000 to 200,000 clones, 86% seen only once; the top ten take roughly 3.3%. The CDR3 loop spans 16 amino acids. CDR1 and CDR2 from the germline V gene are SEHNR and FQNEAQ (reference sequence). Deletions cut 0 bases from V and 3 bases from J, with 15 bases between. Input material: peripheral blood. The chain combines TRBV7-9 with TRBJ2-7; tentatively, D is TRBD2 (6 bases). The receptor comes from a man aged 65-85 years with acute or convalescent COVID-19. CDR3 nucleotides: TGTGCCAGCAGCTTAGCTCTCGGGGGTATCGGCTACGAGCAGTACTTC. Its translation is CASSLALGGIGYEQYF.